The source of this T cell receptor (beta chain) is a study of human T cells and chemical hapten exposure. TCRdb re-called the RACE reads through MiXCR, storing one row per CDR3 protein. This table has about 380,000 distinct CDR3 sequences, nearly 5% appearing once. Time point indicated: patch test 1, 2 weeks after DPC sensitization. Documented treatment: therapeutic diphenylcyclopropenone sensitization with weekly scalp DPC. Blood collection took place prior to placing each patch test. Unfractionated whole blood yielded the extracted total RNA. This CDR3 contains 14 residues. The V gene's germline CDR1 is DFQATT and CDR2 SNEGSKA (reference sequence). Trimming left V 6 bases short and J 4 bases short, with 18 bases between. This clonotype was counted between two and nine times.

The origin of this receptor is a woman between 50 and 59 years old with alopecia areata. Some clones in this sample may be carry-over from other donors' samples. The V call is TRBV20-1, the J call TRBJ1-1; no firm D call. The sample was whole blood, taken in connection with sensitization to the hapten diphenylcyclopropenone (DPC). The CDR3 sequence: CSATERLTGTEAFF. The CDR3 DNA reads TGCAGTGCCACAGAGCGGCTTACGGGCACTGAAGCTTTCTTT.